This section outlines one T cell receptor (beta chain) sequence together with its context. CDR3 length: 15 amino acids. V lost 4 bases to trimming and J lost 4 bases, with 14 bases between them. The sample belongs to a study of Ad26.COV2.S vaccination and SARS-CoV-2 variants. Described treatment: some 20 received Ad26.COV2.S at low or high dose, single or two shots; roughly five received placebo; per-sample allocation not given. Collection of samples fell on day 63 after the first vaccine or placebo injection. Here immunoSEQ multiplex PCR was the method, and the copy in TCRdb shows in-frame clones only, minus some. There are 300,000 to 400,000 clones in the sample; about 86% occur only once, and 1.5% to 2.5% lies in the top ten.

The source is a person between 18 and 60 years old who received the Ad26.COV2.S COVID-19 vaccine or a placebo. The rearrangement links TRBV5-3 to TRBJ2-2; maybe TRBD1 (6 bases). TRBV5-3 is recorded as an ORF, its role being uncertain. The sample consisted of peripheral blood, taken in a trial of Ad26.COV2.S vaccine versus placebo. CDR3 nucleotides: TGTGCCAGAAGCCCCCCGGGACACCCCACCGGGGAGCTGTTTTTT. Amino acid sequence: CARSPPGHPTGELFF.